The 14 T cell receptor beta chains below were found in one sample sequenced in a study of blood T cell repertoires in COVID-19. Generated by immunoSEQ multiplex PCR, the TCRdb table keeps only in-frame clones and is missing some. The sample shows 80,000 to 130,000 clones, roughly 90% of them seen only once. The material sequenced was peripheral blood. The receptors shown here come from an older woman with acute or convalescent COVID-19.

The chain employs TRBV24-1 and TRBJ2-1, with 7 bases that match TRBD1. Trimming removed 5 bases from V and 8 bases from J; junction bases left unmatched: 8. The CDR3 covers 14 residues. The germline V gene has CDR1 KGHDR and CDR2 SFDVKD. The CDR3 bases are TGTGCCACCAGTGCCGCGACAGGGATGTATGAGCAGTTCTTC. Translated: CATSAATGMYEQFF.

The J gene is TRBJ2-2, the V gene TRBV7-2; no reliable D call. Germline V CDR1 and CDR2: SGHTA, FQGNSA. There are 13 residues in the CDR3. Trimming took off 4 bases at V and 7 bases at J, with 10 bases between the two ends. CDR3 amino acids: CASSSIAVGELFF. For the CDR3, the DNA is TGTGCCAGCAGCTCCATAGCTGTCGGGGAGCTGTTTTTT.

The rearrangement joins TRBV10-3 to TRBJ1-1, with 11 positions matching TRBD1. This CDR3 comprises 14 residues. CDR1 and CDR2 (germline): ENHRY, SYGVKD. Trimming cost V 9 bases and J 4 bases; bases outside gene matches: 7. The chain's CDR3 is CAIGQGAPGTEAFF. The CDR3 DNA is TGTGCCATTGGACAGGGGGCGCCGGGCACTGAAGCTTTCTTT.

The genes are TRBV11-2 and TRBJ2-1; D is perhaps TRBD2 (6 bases). V was clipped by 2 bases and J by 8 bases, with 10 bases between them. Germline lookup yields CDR1 SGHAT and CDR2 FQNNGV. The CDR3 runs 13 residues. This chain's CDR3 is CASSLPTRDEQFF. DNA for the CDR3: TGTGCCAGCAGCTTACCGACTAGAGATGAGCAGTTCTTC.

The rearrangement joins TRBV5-5 to TRBJ2-4, with 8 bases matching TRBD2. CDR1 and CDR2 (germline): SGHKS, YYEKEE (reference sequence). J was trimmed by 4 bases and V by 1 base; bases with no gene match: 4. The CDR3 contains 15 residues. This CDR3 reads CASSLKREWKNIQYF. Written as DNA, the CDR3 is TGTGCCAGCAGCTTGAAGCGGGAGTGGAAAAACATTCAGTACTTC.

The rearrangement joins TRBV5-5 to TRBJ1-1, with unresolved D. The germline CDR1 and CDR2 sequences are SGHKS and YYEKEE (reference sequence). The CDR3 is 14 residues long. V was pared by 1 base and J by 0 bases, with 7 bases between. The CDR3 spells CASSLQMMNTEAFF. CDR3 in DNA: TGTGCCAGCAGCTTGCAGATGATGAACACTGAAGCTTTCTTT.

The rearrangement links TRBV5-1 to TRBJ1-3, with a weak D call TRBD1 (6 bases). Germline values: CDR1 SGHRS, CDR2 YFSETQ. There are 15 residues in the CDR3. V was pared by 2 bases and J by 2 bases, with 11 bases between. CDR3 nucleotide sequence: TGCGCCAGCAGCTTACAACAGGGAACTGGAAACACCATATATTTT. Translation: CASSLQQGTGNTIYF.

V usage is TRBV7-9 and J usage is TRBJ2-1; the D gene is possibly TRBD1 (6 bases). This CDR3 comprises 14 residues. V lost 4 bases, J lost 5 bases, and 12 bases lay in between. CDR1 and CDR2 from the germline V gene are SEHNR and FQNEAQ (reference sequence). The CDR3 region is CASSWQGQNNEQFF. DNA for the CDR3: TGTGCCAGCAGCTGGCAGGGGCAGAACAATGAGCAGTTCTTC.

The chain links TRBV5-3 to TRBJ1-1; tentative D call: TRBD1 (6 bases). TRBV5-3 is recorded as an ORF, its role being uncertain. The CDR3 runs to 14 residues. With 2 bases removed from V and 1 base from J, the gap between germline ends came to 9 bases. DNA of the CDR3: TGTGCCAGAAGCTTCCAGGGGAGGAACACTGAAGCTTTCTTT. It translates to CARSFQGRNTEAFF.

The chain recombines TRBV12-5 with TRBJ1-1; D possibly corresponds to TRBD1 (5 bases). V was clipped by 1 base and J by 7 bases, with 7 bases between them. CDR1 is LGHNT, CDR2 FRNRAP, per germline. CDR3 length: 12 amino acids. The CDR3 DNA reads as TGTGCTAGTGGTTTGGGGGGCGGTGAAGCTTTCTTT. This encodes CASGLGGGEAFF.

This clone turned up a few times. V and J are TRBV5-1 and TRBJ2-3; 8 positions agree with TRBD2. The germline CDR1 and CDR2 sequences are SGHRS and YFSETQ. CDR3 size: 15 residues. The trim removed 0 bases at V and 10 bases at J, leaving 10 bases unmatched. The CDR3 nucleotides are TGCGCCAGCAGCTTGGAGGCTAGCGGGCCTGAGTCGCAGTATTTT. This codes for CASSLEASGPESQYF.

This chain joins TRBV10-3 and TRBJ1-5; TRBD1 aligns across 7 bases. Germline V gene data show CDR1 as ENHRY and CDR2 as SYGVKD. The V gene end was trimmed by 1 base and the J gene end by 4 bases; junction bases not matched to a gene: 4. The CDR3 covers 15 residues. The CDR3: CAISEFGTVNQPQHF. The CDR3 DNA follows: TGTGCCATCAGTGAGTTCGGGACAGTTAATCAGCCCCAGCATTTT.

This clone was picked up one time. The V call is TRBV24-1, the J call TRBJ1-2; a possible D gene is TRBD1 (5 bases). Looked up from germline, CDR1 is KGHDR and CDR2 is SFDVKD. V was cut by 4 bases and J by 7 bases, with 18 bases left in between. CDR3 length: 15 residues. The CDR3 DNA sequence: TGTGCCACCAGTGACCCGACGCGGGGGGATGGTGGCTACACCTTC. Amino acids: CATSDPTRGDGGYTF.

V and J are TRBV5-1 and TRBJ1-2; no clear D. CDR1 and CDR2 from the germline V gene are SGHRS and YFSETQ. There are 14 residues in the CDR3. V was shortened by 1 base and J by 4 bases, with 11 bases between the two germline ends. The CDR3 here is CASSLSGQIYGYTF. The DNA for the CDR3 is TGCGCCAGCAGCTTGAGTGGGCAGATCTATGGCTACACCTTC.